This T cell receptor beta chain was captured in a study of regulatory T cells in long-lasting Graves disease. Researchers made TCR beta libraries by using iRepertoire HTBI primers and running Arm-PCR on CDR3 regions. MiXCR, run by TCRdb on the multiplex PCR reads, gives a single entry per CDR3 protein. The repertoire holds about 660,000 distinct CDR3 sequences, with about 30% as singletons. Germline assignment: CDR1 GTSNPN and CDR2 SVGIG (reference sequence). The germline V and J ends were trimmed by 0 bases and 6 bases, with 15 bases remaining between them. The CDR3 is 16 residues long. Sample time point: persistent/refractory GD, antithyroid drugs over 5 years with positive TRAb. Isolated PBMC RNA provided the starting material for the TCR library. Whole-study findings and limits: Favored gene segments in persistent disease were TRBV28, TRBJ1-2 and TRBJ2-5. Persistent Graves' patients showed less TCR diversity than newly diagnosed ones.

Comments on this clonotype: The antigen is undetermined.

The chain uses TRBV30 and TRBJ1-6; TRBD1 is a possible D gene (5 bases). The receptor was isolated from a female donor with Graves disease. The input for sequencing was peripheral blood mononuclear cells (PBMCs), taken when the disease was refractory, from a patient treated with antithyroid drugs. CDR3 region: CAWSVRRLGGNSPLHF. As DNA, the CDR3 is TGTGCCTGGAGTGTACGGCGTCTCGGGGGTAATTCACCCCTCCACTTT.